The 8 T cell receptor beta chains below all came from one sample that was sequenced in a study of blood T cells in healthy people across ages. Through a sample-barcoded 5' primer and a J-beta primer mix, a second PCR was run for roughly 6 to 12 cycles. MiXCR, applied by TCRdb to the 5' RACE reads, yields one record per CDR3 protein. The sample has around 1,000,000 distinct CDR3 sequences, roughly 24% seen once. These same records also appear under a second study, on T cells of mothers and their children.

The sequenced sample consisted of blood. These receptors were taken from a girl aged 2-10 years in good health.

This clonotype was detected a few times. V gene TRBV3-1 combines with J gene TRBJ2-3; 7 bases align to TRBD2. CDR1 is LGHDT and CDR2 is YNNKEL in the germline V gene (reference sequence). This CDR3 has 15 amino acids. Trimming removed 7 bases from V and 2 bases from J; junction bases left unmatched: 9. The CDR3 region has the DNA TGTGCCAGCATGGGAGCGGGACTTAACACAGATACGCAGTATTTT. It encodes CASMGAGLNTDTQYF.

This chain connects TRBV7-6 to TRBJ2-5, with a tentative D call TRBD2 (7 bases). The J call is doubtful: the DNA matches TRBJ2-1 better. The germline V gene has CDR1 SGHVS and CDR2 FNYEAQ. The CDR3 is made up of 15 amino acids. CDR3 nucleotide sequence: TGTGCCAGCACCCCGGGGGGCGGCCGAGTCCGTGAGCAGTTCTTC. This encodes CASTPGGGRVREQFF.

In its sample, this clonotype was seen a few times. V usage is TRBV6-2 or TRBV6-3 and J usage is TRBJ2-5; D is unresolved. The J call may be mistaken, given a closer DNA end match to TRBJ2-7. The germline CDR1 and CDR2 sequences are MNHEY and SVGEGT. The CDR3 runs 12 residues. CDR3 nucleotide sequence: TGTGCCAGCAGCCACAACTGGGACGAGCAGTACTTC. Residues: CASSHNWDEQYF.

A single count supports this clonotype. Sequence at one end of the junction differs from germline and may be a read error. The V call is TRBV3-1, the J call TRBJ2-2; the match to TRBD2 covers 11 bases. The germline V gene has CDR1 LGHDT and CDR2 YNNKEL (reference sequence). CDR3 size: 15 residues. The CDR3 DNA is TGTGCCAGCAGTAAGACTAGCGGGAACATCGGGGAGCTGTTTTTT. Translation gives CASSKTSGNIGELFF.

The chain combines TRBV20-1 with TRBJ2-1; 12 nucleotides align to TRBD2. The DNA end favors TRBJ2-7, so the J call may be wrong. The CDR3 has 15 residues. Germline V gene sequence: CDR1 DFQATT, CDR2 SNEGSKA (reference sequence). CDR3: CSARTLAGGSYEQYF. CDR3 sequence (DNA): TGCAGTGCTAGAACCCTAGCGGGGGGGTCTTACGAGCAGTACTTC.

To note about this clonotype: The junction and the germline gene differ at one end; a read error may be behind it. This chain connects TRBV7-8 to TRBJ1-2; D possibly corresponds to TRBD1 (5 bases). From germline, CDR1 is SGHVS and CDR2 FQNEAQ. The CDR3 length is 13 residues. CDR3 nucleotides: TGTGCCAGCAGCCCTCAGGTGCAGGGCGGAATTGCCTTC. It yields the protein CASSPQVQGGIAF.

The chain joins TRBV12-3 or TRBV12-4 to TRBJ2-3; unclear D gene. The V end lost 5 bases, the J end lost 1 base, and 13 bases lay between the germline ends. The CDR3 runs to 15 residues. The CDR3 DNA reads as TGTGCCAGCAGTGCTGACATATCGCGCACAGATACGCAGTATTTT. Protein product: CASSADISRTDTQYF.

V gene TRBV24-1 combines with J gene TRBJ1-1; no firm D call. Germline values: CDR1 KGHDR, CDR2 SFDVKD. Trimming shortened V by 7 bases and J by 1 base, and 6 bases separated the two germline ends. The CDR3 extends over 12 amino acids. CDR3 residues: CATRDENTEAFF. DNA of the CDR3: TGTGCCACCAGAGACGAGAACACTGAAGCTTTCTTT.